This T cell receptor (beta chain) is drawn from a study of vaccination effects on CD4 cells after COVID-19. Generated by immunoSEQ multiplex PCR, the TCRdb table keeps only in-frame clones and is missing some. The sample includes 25,000 to 35,000 clones, over 70% of them seen just once. Expansion of antigen-specific CD4+ T cells with viral peptide pools was carried out by the ViraFEST assay before sequencing. Once cultured for approximately ten days, the cells underwent separation to obtain CD4+ T cells. Testing of the vaccine recipients showed negative nucleocapsid antibodies and no prior SARS-CoV-2 infection. It was with about 10 IU/ml IL-2 and 9.5 to 10 ug/ml peptides that a few million PBMC per well were cultured. This clone is a singleton in its sample. Its antigen is not identified. Germline loops: CDR1 MNHEY, CDR2 SMNVEV (reference sequence). The V gene lost 7 bases and the J gene lost 2 bases, with 22 bases spanning the gap. The CDR3 covers 17 residues.

The sequenced sample was CD4+ T cells from PBMCs cultured with SARS-CoV-2 spike peptides, obtained before COVID-19 vaccination. This chain connects TRBV27 to TRBJ2-3, with D tentatively TRBD1 or TRBD2 (5 bases each). This clonotype originated in a human donor who received a COVID-19 vaccine. CDR3 residues: CASKFQGGRVLTDTQYF. Here the CDR3 DNA reads TGTGCCAGCAAGTTCCAAGGAGGCAGGGTTCTCACAGATACGCAGTATTTT.